Listed below are T cell receptor beta chains from one sample, sequenced in a study of T-cell memory formation after mild COVID-19. TCRdb re-called the 5' RACE reads with MiXCR, one entry per CDR3 protein. This sample has about 560,000 distinct CDR3 sequences; around a sixth occur once, and the top ten carry about 7.5%. Specimen: PBMCs or a T cell subset sorted from them (not recorded which). The source is an adult woman who had mild COVID-19 (a few samples of this study predate the infection). Cell type and time point are not known. The conserved cysteine and the conserved F or W are not part of the CDR3 here. D genes are given only for firm matches. Size is omitted from some rows. Given values are once, few, many or a class for expanded clones.

v_call,d_call,j_call,clone_size,cdr3_aa
TRBV19,.,TRBJ1-1,few,ASSMNVQGTKAEAF
TRBV7-9,.,TRBJ2-2,few,ASSLAGRSGSGELF
TRBV7-3,TRBD2,TRBJ2-5,few,ASETTSYQETQY
TRBV30,.,TRBJ1-2,.,AWSVLEGNYGYT
TRBV29-1,.,TRBJ1-1,.,SVEDTGTAF
TRBV20-1,.,TRBJ1-6,.,SARHRVGSPLH
TRBV12-3/TRBV12-4,.,TRBJ1-1,.,ASHRQGVPAEAF
TRBV4-3,.,TRBJ2-7,.,ASSQGGDTSYEQY
TRBV29-1,TRBD1,TRBJ1-1,.,SVRTGGSTEAF
TRBV5-4,TRBD1,TRBJ2-1,few,ASTAGTGDYNEQF
TRBV18,TRBD1,TRBJ2-7,few,ASSSAGTGVSYEQY
TRBV20-1,TRBD2,TRBJ2-1,few,SARPSSGLYNEQF